The entry that follows covers one T cell receptor (beta chain) sequence. The data stem from a study of long-term antiretroviral therapy in people with HIV. Researchers ran immunoSEQ v3.0 at survey level. TCRdb's table, derived via immunoSEQ multiplex PCR, lists solely in-frame clones and lacks some. The table includes 15,000 to 20,000 clones, roughly 78% detected once. Germline V CDR1 and CDR2: MDHEN, SYDVKM. V lost 1 base and J lost 3, with 10 bases in between. This CDR3 is built from 15 residues. The starting material was unsorted PBMCs, obtained at the start of antiretroviral therapy, before treatment. The chain combines TRBV28 with TRBJ1-5; TRBD1 is a possible D gene (5 bases). This receptor was taken from a man aged 18 to 29 with HIV. CDR3 sequence reads: CASSLLGRDNQPQHF. CDR3 nucleotides: TGTGCCAGCAGTTTATTGGGCAGGGACAATCAGCCCCAGCATTTT.